One T cell receptor beta chain is described in this entry. The study recruited people aged roughly 18 to 95 years across 20 to 30 US areas. The sample is drawn from a study of blood T cell repertoires in COVID-19. Per the original data handling: Amplification of reference gene primers was used by the study to estimate nucleated cell counts. This table comes from immunoSEQ multiplex PCR, and its TCRdb copy is limited to in-frame clones, with some not included. That table furnishes V, J and clone size, whereas the DNA furnished D and trimming. The sample has about 150,000 clones; 79% are singletons. Sequencing used PBMCs or T cells enriched from blood (not recorded which). This TCR came from a woman in her 70s in a cohort exposed to, infected with or recovered from COVID-19 (not recorded which).

The CDR3 loop is CASSSLGGGSGQPQHF. In DNA form, the CDR3 reads TGTGCCAGCAGTTCCCTCGGGGGAGGGTCGGGTCAGCCCCAGCATTTT. The chain couples TRBV6-5 to TRBJ1-5; weak D call: TRBD1 (5 bases). This CDR3 is built from 16 residues. CDR1 and CDR2 (germline): MNHEY, SVGAGI. V gave up 4 bases and J gave up 6 bases, with 19 bases separating them.